This T cell receptor beta chain originates from a study of T cell responses to AZD1222 COVID-19 vaccine (dated by TCRdb to the early 2020s). Notes on the research overall: AZD1222 recipients with second doses at about 4 weeks or about 12 weeks were pooled, because spike-specific TCR depth and breadth did not differ between schedules. Trial participants were enrolled by age into subgroups of 18-55, 56-69 and 70-plus years, and roughly 160, 29 and 62 TCR-sequenced participants, respectively, were included in these subgroups. A total of 230 to 250 trial participants underwent TCR sequencing, of whom 207 received two doses of AZD1222 and 26 received two doses of the MenACWY control vaccine. Summary of the overall study and its limitations: Only a handful of AZD1222 recipients were SARS-CoV-2 seropositive at baseline, limiting conclusions about previously exposed vaccinees. The 56-69-year group was small, and its depth increase did not reach significance, likely because of low power. The whole spike protein was spanned by vaccine-associated CD4 TCRs, and dominant responses were seen in regions 160-218 and 743-854. Reportedly, close to half of the unique spike-specific TCRs recognized epitopes lying outside the regions that are mutated in the B.1.351 and B.1.1.7 variants. Spike-specific TCR breadth and depth rose significantly after two AZD1222 doses compared with day 0 and with MenACWY recipients. Because no samples from the day 14 peak response were available, repertoires could be characterized only after the peak T cell response. Most participants were white British and females outnumbered males, and the authors suggested that clonal diversity may have been underestimated.

The CDR3 regions of human TCRbeta chains were analyzed by immunosequencing. In the paper's pipeline: TCRs in the repertoires were compared against a reference library of SARS-CoV-2-specific TCRs that had been generated with the MIRA antigen-specificity platform. Breadth was defined as the fraction of unique TCRs that were SARS-CoV-2-associated. Depth was defined as the fraction of total T cells that were SARS-CoV-2-associated. Using the MIRA data, each spike-specific TCR was mapped to the spike region that the TCR reacts to and placed in a CD4 or CD8 class. Log10-transformed breadth and depth values were compared by one-way ANOVA with Sidak's multiple comparisons tests. Drawn from immuneACCESS, this table holds only the in-frame rearrangements with V and J called that TCRdb kept. Clones are partly lost; checked studies trace under half to an unresolved V gene and leave the rest unexplained. The D gene and trimming were derived from the DNA, and the V and J assignments and clone size from that table. A total of approximately 140,000 clones appear in this sample, approximately 90% of them only once. The ten largest clones add up to 2.5% to 3% of the sample.

Comments on this clone: Its antigen remains unidentified. Base qualities are missing; no much larger clone stands one base away.

Sample time point, as interpreted from the label and publication: baseline before first vaccination. Samples from vaccinated people were obtained from the UK trials COV001 and COV002, which included a single-blind randomized controlled phase 2/3 trial of AZD1222 (ChAdOx1 nCoV-19) in healthy adults. For TCRbeta chain sequencing, PBMC samples from trial participants were taken at day 0 and at day 28 after the second dose. The receptor was derived from an adult in good health. Sample: peripheral blood, taken on day 0 of AZD1222 vaccination.

The nucleotide sequence is TGTGCCAGCAGGGACACAGCCTATAATTCACCCCTCCACTTT. Protein translation: CASRDTAYNSPLHF. The rearrangement joined TRBV27 to TRBJ1-6; possibly the D gene is TRBD1, per 5 matching bases. The CDR3 contains 14 residues, cysteine and phenylalanine counted. CDR3 DNA only is kept here, 42 bases in frame from base 1. V sheds 6 bases and J sheds 2 bases, leaving 8 bases between their ends. Via the germline V gene (reference sequence), CDR1 is MNHEY and CDR2 SMNVEV.